Listed below are T cell receptor beta chains from one sample, sequenced in a study of OX40 agonist ivuxolimab in advanced cancers. The protocol was immunoSEQ multiplex PCR, while the TCRdb copy is restricted to in-frame clones and leaves out a portion. The repertoire includes about 73,000 clones, around 88% of them detected once, and around 3% sits in the top ten. The sample was CD4+ or CD8+ T cells sorted from blood, taken in a trial of the OX40 agonist ivuxolimab. Receptors were obtained from an adult with an advanced solid tumor such as melanoma, head and neck, liver or kidney cancer. Each CDR3 is given with its conserved first and last residue. The D gene is left open where the match is weak. Only some rows state a clone size, as once, few, many or a class for expanded clones.

J: TRBJ2-1
size: .
D: .
V: TRBV7-3
CDR3: CASSLDGAVEITQQFF
DNA: TGTGCCAGCAGCTTAGACGGGGCGGTGGAGATTACGCAGCAGTTCTTC

J: TRBJ2-3
size: .
D: TRBD2
V: TRBV2
CDR3: CASSVAGAVVDTQYF
DNA: TGTGCCAGCAGCGTAGCGGGGGCGGTGGTAGATACGCAGTATTTT

J: TRBJ2-7
size: .
D: .
V: TRBV14
CDR3: CASSQWTGLTYEQYF
DNA: TGTGCCAGCAGCCAATGGACAGGACTAACCTACGAGCAGTACTTC

J: TRBJ2-1
size: .
D: .
V: TRBV7-7
CDR3: CASSFHPNNEQFF
DNA: TGTGCTAGCAGCTTCCACCCTAACAATGAGCAGTTCTTC

J: TRBJ1-3
size: .
D: TRBD1
V: TRBV5-1
CDR3: CASSLYTGVAGNTIYF
DNA: TGCGCCAGCAGTCTGTACACAGGGGTAGCGGGAAACACCATATATTTT

J: TRBJ1-3
size: .
D: .
V: TRBV6-1
CDR3: CASSRQQEYGTIYF
DNA: TGTGCCTCAAGCCGACAGCAAGAATACGGCACCATATATTTT

J: TRBJ2-1
size: .
D: TRBD1
V: TRBV6-1
CDR3: CASSPRDRGGNEQFF
DNA: TGTGCCAGCAGTCCCCGGGACAGGGGGGGCAATGAGCAGTTCTTC

J: TRBJ1-1
size: .
D: .
V: TRBV7-9
CDR3: CASSHWASEAFF
DNA: TGTGCCAGCAGCCACTGGGCCAGTGAAGCTTTCTTT

J: TRBJ1-2
size: .
D: TRBD1
V: TRBV6-5
CDR3: CASSFSGTGVYGYTF
DNA: TGTGCCAGCAGTTTCTCCGGGACAGGGGTCTATGGCTACACCTTC

J: TRBJ1-1
size: .
D: .
V: TRBV6-1
CDR3: CASSVGMNTEAFF
DNA: TGTGCCAGCAGTGTTGGGATGAACACTGAAGCTTTCTTT

J: TRBJ1-3
size: .
D: TRBD1
V: TRBV9
CDR3: CASSVGAGGSSGNTIYF
DNA: TGTGCCAGCAGCGTAGGAGCAGGGGGGAGTTCTGGAAACACCATATATTTT

J: TRBJ2-7
size: few
D: .
V: TRBV4-2
CDR3: CASSQDPSSSYEQYF
DNA: TGTGCCAGCAGCCAAGATCCCAGTAGCTCCTACGAGCAGTACTTC

J: TRBJ2-5
size: .
D: TRBD1
V: TRBV9
CDR3: CASSEGPGQQETQYF
DNA: TGTGCCAGCAGCGAGGGCCCGGGACAGCAAGAGACCCAGTACTTC

J: TRBJ1-5
size: .
D: .
V: TRBV19
CDR3: CATQVAAGSNQPQHF
DNA: TGTGCTACGCAGGTTGCAGCGGGAAGCAATCAGCCCCAGCATTTT

J: TRBJ2-1
size: .
D: .
V: TRBV11-2
CDR3: CASSFDGRGRNEQFF
DNA: TGTGCCAGCAGCTTTGACGGGAGAGGGAGGAATGAGCAGTTCTTC

J: TRBJ1-1
size: .
D: .
V: TRBV5-3
CDR3: CARSLTGNTEAFF
DNA: TGTGCCAGAAGCTTGACAGGGAACACTGAAGCTTTCTTT

J: TRBJ2-7
size: .
D: .
V: TRBV6-5
CDR3: CASTLSEGDEQYF
DNA: TGTGCCAGCACCCTTTCAGAGGGGGACGAGCAGTACTTC

J: TRBJ2-1
size: .
D: .
V: TRBV7-2
CDR3: CASEGGYPYNEQFF
DNA: TGTGCCAGCGAAGGAGGGTATCCTTACAATGAGCAGTTCTTC

J: TRBJ2-4
size: .
D: .
V: TRBV10-3
CDR3: CAISESTYLGDIQYF
DNA: TGTGCCATCAGTGAGTCGACCTATCTGGGGGACATTCAGTACTTC

J: TRBJ2-3
size: .
D: .
V: TRBV18
CDR3: CASSPPSASTDTQYF
DNA: TGTGCCAGCTCACCACCCAGCGCTAGCACAGATACGCAGTATTTT

J: TRBJ1-5
size: .
D: TRBD1
V: TRBV2
CDR3: CASHRGEVGQPQHF
DNA: TGTGCCAGTCACAGGGGGGAGGTTGGGCAGCCCCAGCATTTT

J: TRBJ2-2
size: few
D: .
V: TRBV7-3
CDR3: CASSRDPNTGELFF
DNA: TGTGCCAGCAGCCGGGACCCGAACACCGGGGAGCTGTTTTTT